The T cell receptor beta chain under discussion was sequenced for a study of cytomegalovirus exposure and HLA in healthy donors. Background on the study: One earlier analysis, a look at 150 million to 200 million T cells, found roughly 120 million unique TCR beta sequences. Early on, a data release was issued that held some 91 million unique TCRs from HLA-typed donors. Overall study findings and caveats: The study flagged about 160 TCR beta chains as cytomegalovirus-associated.

Primers for the PCR totalled 60 Vbeta and 13 Jbeta. Sequenced by immunoSEQ multiplex PCR; TCRdb stores in-frame clones only, minus some. The sample shows tens of thousands of clones, approximately 80% of them seen only once. J was trimmed by 0 bases and V by 6 bases; bases with no gene match: 8. The CDR3 runs 16 residues. Germline V gene data show CDR1 as LNHDA and CDR2 as SQIVND (reference sequence). Details on this clone: Its antigen is unidentified.

Sequenced input: PBMCs. This TCR derives from a man aged 30 to 39 in good health and CMV-seronegative. This chain links TRBV19 with TRBJ2-3, with 8 bases lining up with TRBD2. CDR3 nucleotide sequence: TGTGCCAGTAGGCATCGGGGGGGCTCTAGCACAGATACGCAGTATTTT. Protein product: CASRHRGGSSTDTQYF.